These 22 T cell receptor beta chains originate from one sample sequenced in a study of shared clonotypes between healthy human individuals (dated by TCRdb to 2019 to 2021). Library preparation was by the immunoSEQ multiplex PCR assay. TCRdb took over this immuneACCESS table, retaining in-frame rearrangements with V and J assigned. Such tables are incomplete; in checked studies, under half of the missing clones stem from an unresolved V gene, and the remainder is unexplained. This sample is represented by over a million clones; roughly 70% of them were singletons. Roughly 1.5% of the sample belongs to the ten largest clones. The material sequenced was memory CD4+ T cells sorted from blood. Sample cell subset or site, as interpreted from the label and publication: CD45RA-negative fraction. These receptors originate from a man between 18 and 29 years old in good health.

This clone was observed a few times. Other nucleotide sequences from this sample produce the same CDR3. The chain joins TRBV11-2 to TRBJ1-6; no clear D gene. Germline CDR1 and CDR2: SGHAT and FQNNGV. This CDR3 comprises 15 residues. V lost 3 bases and J 5 bases, leaving 11 bases between the germline ends. The CDR3 protein is CASSFSSGNNSPLHF. DNA for the CDR3: TGTGCCAGCAGCTTTTCTTCGGGAAATAATTCACCCCTCCACTTT.

The chain has TRBV28 and TRBJ1-4; no clear D gene. The CDR3 runs to 10 residues. Germline V gene data show CDR1 as MDHEN and CDR2 as SYDVKM. Trimming took 10 bases from V and 6 from J, leaving 6 bases between them. The DNA for the CDR3 is TGTGCCACCCGAGATGAAAAACTGTTTTTT. Residues: CATRDEKLFF.

V gene TRBV6-5 combines with J gene TRBJ1-3; 9 nucleotides line up with TRBD1. With V trimmed by 10 bases and J by 2 bases, 9 bases remained unmatched. Looked up from germline, CDR1 is MNHEY and CDR2 is SVGAGI. This CDR3 is built from 15 residues. The CDR3 protein is CAKLTGTGTGNTIYF. In DNA, the CDR3 is TGTGCCAAATTGACCGGGACAGGGACTGGAAACACCATATATTTT.

Worth noting for this clone: A read error is the likely source, as a far larger clone sits one nucleotide away. Other DNA sequences of this sample code for an identical CDR3. The chain employs TRBV7-2 and TRBJ2-1; 11 bases agree with TRBD2. Germline V gives CDR1 SGHTA, CDR2 FQGNSA. The CDR3 runs to 15 residues. CDR3 sequence: CASSVLAGVYNEQFF. The CDR3, as DNA: TGTGCCAGCAGCGTACTAGCGGGGGTGTACAATGAACAGTTCTTC.

The J gene is TRBJ1-4, the V gene TRBV5-1, with TRBD1 identical over 7 bases. The CDR3 contains 15 residues. V shed 4 bases, J shed 5 bases, and the junction held 8 bases outside the gene matches. Per germline, CDR1 SGHRS and CDR2 YFSETQ. As DNA, the CDR3 is TGCGCCAGCAGCCGGGGGACAGAACTAAATGAAAAACTGTTTTTT. Its protein is CASSRGTELNEKLFF.

The V gene is TRBV5-1, the J gene TRBJ2-5, with D perhaps matching TRBD2 (5 bases). Per the germline V gene, CDR1 is SGHRS and CDR2 is YFSETQ. Trimming pared 2 bases from V and 6 bases from J, leaving 14 bases between. The CDR3 spans 14 residues. The CDR3 DNA reads TGCGCCAGCAGCTTAGACGGAGGATCGCAGACCCAGTACTTC. Amino acid sequence: CASSLDGGSQTQYF.

This chain uses TRBV7-2 with TRBJ2-7; tentative D call: TRBD2 (5 bases). This CDR3 is 15 amino acids long. Germline-derived CDR1 and CDR2 are SGHTA and FQGNSA. V lost 5 bases to trimming and J lost 0 bases, with 14 bases between them. In DNA form, the CDR3 reads TGTGCCAGCAGCCCTCCCCCAGCGGTCTCCTACGAGCAGTACTTC. Amino acid sequence: CASSPPPAVSYEQYF.

The rearrangement links TRBV18 to TRBJ2-3; the D gene is possibly TRBD1 (6 bases). The germline V gene encodes CDR1 KGHSH and CDR2 LQKENI. CDR3 size: 14 residues. Trimming removed 0 bases at V and 6 bases at J, with 10 bases between. The CDR3 bases are TGTGCCAGCTCACCACCGGCAGGGGATGATACGCAGTATTTT. It specifies CASSPPAGDDTQYF.

The V call is TRBV19, the J call TRBJ1-5; D unclear. This CDR3 has 17 amino acids. Germline V gives CDR1 LNHDA, CDR2 SQIVND (reference sequence). Trimming took off 2 bases at V and 6 bases at J, with 20 bases between the two ends. CDR3 loop: CASSIPPTERRGQPQHF. The CDR3 bases are TGTGCCAGTAGTATACCCCCGACCGAGAGAAGAGGTCAGCCCCAGCATTTT.

The chain joins TRBV6-6 to TRBJ2-1; maybe TRBD2 (6 bases). V lost 6 bases to trimming and J lost 10 bases, with 19 bases between them. The CDR3 totals 14 residues. Germline CDR1 MNHNY, CDR2 SVGAGI (reference sequence). In DNA, the CDR3 is TGTGCCAGCAGGGGGGAGACTAGTCCCGGCGAGCAGTTCTTC. Its protein product is CASRGETSPGEQFF.

This chain joins TRBV4-3 and TRBJ2-7; 8 bases agree with TRBD1. This CDR3 spans 14 amino acids. The junction had 8 bases not matched to a gene; V was cut back by 5 bases and J by 5 bases. Germline values: CDR1 LGHNA, CDR2 YSLEER. The CDR3 region is CASSNTLDRDEQYF. As DNA, the CDR3 is TGCGCCAGCAGCAACACACTGGACAGGGACGAGCAGTACTTC.

The rearrangement links TRBV28 to TRBJ2-6; TRBD2 agrees at 7 bases. Germline V lookup: CDR1 MDHEN, CDR2 SYDVKM. V lost 11 bases and J lost 1; bases outside the gene matches: 5. The CDR3 sequence is 14 residues long. The DNA of the CDR3 is TGTGCCTCCCTCGGGGGGTCTGGGGCCAACGTCCTGACTTTC. Its protein product is CASLGGSGANVLTF. Filled out from reference TRBV28 and TRBJ2-6, the complete variable domain reads DVKVTQSSRYLVKRTGEKVFLECVQDMDHENMFWYRQDPGLGLRLIYFSYDVKMKEKGDIPEGYSVSREKKERFSLILESASTNQTSMYLCASLGGSGANVLTFGAGSRLTVL.

The CDR3 DNA is TGTGCCAGCAGCTCGAGGGCGGGTGAGCAGTACTTC. Its translation is CASSSRAGEQYF. The gene calls are TRBV7-8 and TRBJ2-7, with D perhaps TRBD2 (5 bases). The CDR3 runs 12 residues. Germline lookup yields CDR1 SGHVS and CDR2 FQNEAQ. Trimming took 4 bases from V and 7 from J, leaving 11 bases between them.

The chain recombines TRBV7-8 with TRBJ2-7; 9 bases match TRBD2. The CDR3 length is 17 residues. V gave up 0 bases and J gave up 3 bases; unmatched junction bases: 9. Germline values: CDR1 SGHVS, CDR2 FQNEAQ. CDR3 sequence (DNA): TGTGCCAGCAGCTTAGCTCCCCTGGGTAGCGGGAGCTACGAGCAGTACTTC. Protein: CASSLAPLGSGSYEQYF.

Notes on this clone: A far larger clone is just one base off, so this is likely a read error. The same CDR3 also results from other DNA sequences found in this sample. This sequence joins TRBV28 and TRBJ2-5; D gene unclear. V dropped 6 bases and J dropped 7 bases, with 9 bases sitting between them. The CDR3 is 11 amino acids. Germline values: CDR1 MDHEN, CDR2 SYDVKM. CDR3 amino acids: CASSPGGTQYF. In DNA form, the CDR3 reads TGTGCCAGCAGCCCCGGCGGGACCCAGTACTTC.

The chain links TRBV5-6 to TRBJ2-1; 10 bases are shared with TRBD1. CDR1 and CDR2 from the germline V gene are SGHDT and YYEEEE. The CDR3 consists of 16 residues. After removal of 2 bases from V and 3 bases from J, the junction contained 5 bases not matched to a gene. The CDR3 DNA reads as TGTGCCAGCAGCTTCGACAGGGGGCCAATCTACAATGAGCAGTTCTTC. This gives the protein CASSFDRGPIYNEQFF.

This clone came up a few times. The chain combines TRBV11-2 with TRBJ1-2; D is perhaps TRBD1 (5 bases). Per the germline V gene, CDR1 is SGHAT and CDR2 is FQNNGV. The V and J ends lost 2 bases and 3 bases respectively, with 10 bases between them. The CDR3 runs to 14 residues. CDR3 sequence reads: CASSLTDRHYGYTF. CDR3 DNA: TGTGCCAGCAGCTTAACCGACAGACACTATGGCTACACCTTC.

As for this clone: The same CDR3 arises from other DNA sequences in this sample as well. This chain links TRBV6-5 with TRBJ1-1; unclear D gene. Germline-derived CDR1 and CDR2 are MNHEY and SVGAGI. The CDR3 sequence is 13 residues long. Trimming took off 2 bases at V and 4 bases at J, with 8 bases between the two ends. The CDR3 sequence is CASSYGRGTEAFF. The CDR3 bases are TGTGCCAGCAGTTACGGGCGGGGCACTGAAGCTTTCTTT.

This clone was picked up a small number of times. CDR3 coding DNA: TGTGCCAGCAGTTACGGGGGGGCCGATGTGACCCAGTACTTC. Amino acids: CASSYGGADVTQYF. This chain links TRBV6-6 with TRBJ2-5, with a weak D call TRBD2 (7 bases). V was trimmed by 2 bases and J by 7 bases, leaving 14 bases between them. The CDR3 consists of 14 residues. Per the germline V gene, CDR1 is MNHNY and CDR2 is SVGAGI (reference sequence).

A word on this clone: The sample contains more than one DNA sequence encoding this CDR3. The rearrangement uses TRBV5-1 and TRBJ2-5; no reliable D call. From germline, CDR1 is SGHRS and CDR2 YFSETQ. The CDR3 length is 13 residues. The germline V and J ends were trimmed by 0 bases and 3 bases, with 6 bases remaining between them. CDR3 bases: TGCGCCAGCAGCTTGGGTTCTGAAGAGACCCAGTACTTC. This sequence encodes CASSLGSEETQYF.

J is TRBJ2-6 and V is TRBV29-1; D uncertain. The CDR3 spans 14 residues. V lost 4 bases, J lost 0 bases, and 7 bases lay in between. CDR1 and CDR2 from the germline V gene are SQVTM and ANQGSEA. CDR3 amino acids: CSVALTSGANVLTF. The CDR3 bases are TGCAGCGTTGCGCTTACCTCTGGGGCCAACGTCCTGACTTTC.

This CDR3 reads CASSPRVYNSPLHF. CDR3 DNA: TGTGCCAGCAGCCCCAGGGTCTATAATTCACCCCTCCACTTT. V usage is TRBV7-2 and J usage is TRBJ1-6; D might be TRBD1 (5 bases). Germline-derived CDR1 and CDR2 are SGHTA and FQGNSA. The CDR3 is 14 amino acids. V lost 5 bases, J lost 3 bases, and 8 bases lay in between.